This TCR beta chain was identified during a study of post-analysis software for immune sequencing data. Germline CDR1 SQVTM, CDR2 ANQGSEA. The CDR3 spans 12 residues. Trimming cost V 7 bases and J 5 bases, with 13 bases left between them. The study's findings and limits: Pronounced co-clustering by F measure was evident among identically batched samples. Included in a set of about 5 TRBV segments more frequent in patients than controls were TRBV5-6, TRBV5-1 and TRBV20-1.

The library was made from cDNA and included unique molecular identifiers. TCRdb used MiXCR to reprocess the PCR reads, holding one entry per CDR3 protein. The top ten hold around 0.56% of the sample, which has hundreds of thousands of distinct CDR3 sequences, 25% to 30% seen once. Details on this clonotype: As yet, its antigen is unknown.

The source of this sequence is a girl between 10 and 17 years old with multiple sclerosis. The specimen was blood. The chain combines TRBV29-1 with TRBJ2-3; D might be TRBD2 (6 bases). CDR3 protein: CSALFGGDTQYF. Written as DNA, the CDR3 is TGCAGCGCTCTGTTCGGGGGAGATACGCAGTATTTT.